The clone carrying this T cell receptor (beta chain) was found a few times. The sample belongs to a study of identical twins. TCRdb called the 5' RACE reads again in MiXCR, with one record for every CDR3 protein. The data hold around 530,000 distinct CDR3 sequences, with 13% to 15% observed a single time. V lost 5 bases and J lost 4; bases outside the gene matches: 8. The CDR3 sequence is 15 residues long. CDR1 and CDR2 from the germline V gene are SGHRS and YFSETQ. The same specimen was also included in a second study, on yellow fever vaccine responses in identical twins.

The sequenced material came from CD4+ T cells sorted from blood. The chain has TRBV5-1 and TRBJ2-1, with 8 bases aligning to TRBD2. The TCR was taken from a woman aged 18-29 years in good health. CDR3 protein: CASRPPGLGYNEQFF. The CDR3 nucleotides read TGCGCCAGCAGGCCTCCGGGACTAGGTTACAATGAGCAGTTCTTC. The full variable domain, completed using reference TRBV5-1 and TRBJ2-1, is KAGVTQTPRYLIKTRGQQVTLSCSPISGHRSVSWYQQTPGQGLQFLFEYFSETQRNKGNFPGRFSGRQFSNSRSEMNVSTLELGDSALYLCASRPPGLGYNEQFFGPGTRLTVL.